These T cell receptor beta chains were read from a single sample in a study of blood T cell repertoires in COVID-19. Produced via immunoSEQ multiplex PCR; TCRdb's table is partial and in-frame only. The data show some 3,000 clones, over 75% seen once. Sequencing input: peripheral blood. Receptors were obtained from a human donor with active COVID-19. The donor label of this sample is uncertain. Each CDR3 is given with its conserved first and last residue. Each record gives: D gene, J gene, V gene, CDR3 protein. A D gene is named only where the DNA matches it firmly.

TRBD1 TRBJ2-1 TRBV7-8 CASSLPGQGYNEQFF
. TRBJ1-2 TRBV28 CASSLSRVNYGYTF
TRBD1 TRBJ1-4 TRBV6-5 CASRHRDRREKLFF
. TRBJ2-5 TRBV29-1 CSGGLSSGETQYF
TRBD1 TRBJ1-6 TRBV6-2/TRBV6-3 CASSYLPGGNSPLHF
. TRBJ2-2 TRBV29-1 CSVEEWGTGSGELFF
. TRBJ2-2 TRBV6-5 CASRSPTGELFF
TRBD1 TRBJ1-5 TRBV29-1 CSVATGLAQPQHF
. TRBJ2-1 TRBV4-2 CASSQEARLTYNEQFF
TRBD1 TRBJ1-2 TRBV4-2 CASSQDGGGTVYGYTF
. TRBJ2-7 TRBV7-8 CASSLGGYYEQYF
. TRBJ1-1 TRBV27 CASSLSTGVGTEAFF
TRBD1 TRBJ1-4 TRBV10-3 CAISEFGQGANEKLFF
TRBD2 TRBJ2-1 TRBV4-3 CASSQGLAGVGPYNEQFF
TRBD2 TRBJ2-3 TRBV11-2 CASSLSLAGNADTQYF
. TRBJ2-2 TRBV28 CASREGAHDTGELFF
. TRBJ2-7 TRBV6-2/TRBV6-3 CASSWVTVTEQYF
TRBD1 TRBJ2-6 TRBV5-1 CASSWDRISSGANVLTF
. TRBJ2-3 TRBV4-2 CASSQDPGVGTDTQYF
TRBD2 TRBJ2-1 TRBV7-6 CASSLNVGGSSYNEQFF
TRBD1 TRBJ1-1 TRBV7-9 CASSFAGGGTEAFF
TRBD2 TRBJ2-3 TRBV5-1 CASSLTSGVTDTQYF
. TRBJ2-1 TRBV9 CATGGAPSDEQFF
. TRBJ2-2 TRBV1 CTSTSGQKNTGELFF
. TRBJ2-1 TRBV14 CASSQSRVSEQFF
TRBD2 TRBJ2-3 TRBV4-2 CASSQGSGGGTDTQYF
. TRBJ1-5 TRBV7-9 CASSSPLGGDQPQHF
TRBD1 TRBJ2-7 TRBV28 CASSRTGTHYEQYF
. TRBJ2-7 TRBV25-1 CASSPEGHPSPYEQYF
TRBD2 TRBJ2-3 TRBV13 CASSLWTSAADTQYF
TRBD1 TRBJ1-1 TRBV5-4 CASSPMTGSTEAFF
. TRBJ1-2 TRBV4-1 CASSQGAAEYTF
. TRBJ1-2 TRBV6-5 CASTKTVKANYGYTF
. TRBJ2-3 TRBV7-2 CASSRHYGAPIDTQYF
. TRBJ2-1 TRBV27 CASSLIRGNEQFF
. TRBJ1-1 TRBV6-5 CASSLDWVSTEAFF
TRBD1 TRBJ1-1 TRBV6-4 CASSRTGSVLNTEAFF
TRBD1 TRBJ2-7 TRBV30 CAWTPHGTGSSVQYF
. TRBJ2-2 TRBV11-2 CASSSRAQSGTGELFF
. TRBJ2-2 TRBV19 CASRRHSTGELFF
TRBD2 TRBJ2-3 TRBV13 CASSLVASGREGDTQYF
. TRBJ2-5 TRBV7-2 CASSFRETQYF